The rows below give T cell receptor beta chains drawn from one sample of a study of technical replicates of blood from a handful of donors. Only in-frame clones appear in the TCRdb table, and some are missing; sequencing was by immunoSEQ multiplex PCR. Of about 100,000 clones detected, under 97% appear once; the ten largest clones hold about 0.21%. Sequenced sample: T cells isolated from PBMCs. All receptors come from a human donor in good health. The CDR3 runs from the conserved cysteine through the conserved F or W. A D gene is named only where the DNA matches it firmly. Rows may omit the clone size; those that give it use once, few, many or a size class.

D,size,J,V,DNA,CDR3
TRBD1,NA,TRBJ2-7,TRBV5-5,TGTGCCAGCAGTACCACTCCTCGGGACAGGGGATACGAGCAGTACTTC,CASSTTPRDRGYEQYF
NA,once,TRBJ2-1,TRBV5-5,TGTGCCAGCAGCACTGGATTTGAGACTAGCTCCTACAATGAGCAGTTCTTC,CASSTGFETSSYNEQFF
TRBD1,NA,TRBJ1-5,TRBV7-9,TGTGCCAGCAGCTTAGTTCCCATAGGACAGGGGCATCAACAGCCCCAGCATTTT,CASSLVPIGQGHQQPQHF
TRBD2,NA,TRBJ2-3,TRBV9,TGTGCCAGCAGCGTGGGTCTCGGGACTAGCGGGGGGTCCACAGATACGCAGTATTTT,CASSVGLGTSGGSTDTQYF
NA,NA,TRBJ1-3,TRBV28,TGTGCCAGCAGTTCATTTCGGGTAGGCTACTCTGGAAACACCATATATTTT,CASSSFRVGYSGNTIYF
NA,NA,TRBJ2-2,TRBV9,TGTGCCAGCAGTGCCGCGGAAACGAACACCGGGGAGCTGTTTTTT,CASSAAETNTGELFF
TRBD2,NA,TRBJ2-3,TRBV5-5,TGTGCCAGCAGCTCAACCCCATCTAGCGGGGGCACAGATACGCAGTATTTT,CASSSTPSSGGTDTQYF
TRBD2,NA,TRBJ2-3,TRBV6-4,TGTGCCAGCAGGGCCCTAGCGGCCGATACGCAGTATTTT,CASRALAADTQYF
TRBD1,once,TRBJ2-2,TRBV6-6,TGTGCCAGCAGTTACGGACAGGGGAACACCGGGGAGCTGTTTTTT,CASSYGQGNTGELFF
TRBD2,NA,TRBJ2-2,TRBV5-4,TGTGCCAGCAGCGTGGGCGGGACTAGCCCGTGGGTGGGCACCGGGGAGCTGTTTTTT,CASSVGGTSPWVGTGELFF
NA,NA,TRBJ2-5,TRBV29-1,TGCAGCGCCCGGGAAGAGACCCAGTACTTC,CSAREETQYF
NA,NA,TRBJ2-7,TRBV10-3,TGTGCCATCAGTGAAGGGGCCGGGGAGCAGTACTTC,CAISEGAGEQYF
TRBD2,NA,TRBJ2-1,TRBV7-8,TGTGCCAGCAGCTTCTCTCTAGCGGGCCTCCTTTACAATGAGCAGTTCTTC,CASSFSLAGLLYNEQFF
TRBD2,NA,TRBJ2-7,TRBV10-3,TGTGCCATCAGTGAAGGGGGTCCGGGACTAGCGTTAGTGGTCGACGAGCAGTACTTC,CAISEGGPGLALVVDEQYF
NA,NA,TRBJ1-2,TRBV27,TGTGCCAGCAGTTTAGTTGGCCAACCCGATGGCTACACCTTC,CASSLVGQPDGYTF
NA,NA,TRBJ2-1,TRBV7-6,TGTGCCAGCAGCTTGGCCAGCGGCGGGTACAATGAGCAGTTCTTC,CASSLASGGYNEQFF
TRBD2,NA,TRBJ2-2,TRBV28,TGTGCCAGCAGTCGCCGGGGAGCGGGAGGCGGCGTCGGATGGACCGGGGAGCTGTTTTTT,CASSRRGAGGGVGWTGELFF
TRBD1,NA,TRBJ2-7,TRBV11-1,TGTGCCAGCAGCTTAGACCCGGGACAGACCTACGAGCAGTACTTC,CASSLDPGQTYEQYF
TRBD1,NA,TRBJ2-2,TRBV7-2,TGTGCCAGCAGCTTAATGGCAGGGGGGAACACCGGGGAGCTGTTTTTT,CASSLMAGGNTGELFF
TRBD1,NA,TRBJ2-7,TRBV9,TGTGCCAGCAGCGCATCAACCGGGACAGGTTACGAGCAGTACTTC,CASSASTGTGYEQYF
NA,NA,TRBJ1-3,TRBV20-1,TGCAGTGGGGGGGAAGGAAACACCATATATTTT,CSGGEGNTIYF
TRBD2,NA,TRBJ2-5,TRBV9,TGTGCCAGCAGCGTAGGACCCGGGAGGGAGACCCAGTACTTC,CASSVGPGRETQYF
NA,NA,TRBJ1-5,TRBV5-1,TGCGCCAGCAGCTTAGAGGGAAGTAGCAATCAGCCCCAGCATTTT,CASSLEGSSNQPQHF
NA,NA,TRBJ1-5,TRBV6-4,TGTGCCAGCAGTGTTCAGTTAAATCAGCCCCAGCATTTT,CASSVQLNQPQHF
NA,NA,TRBJ2-2,TRBV15,TGTGCCACCAGCAGAGTTGGAGGGTCAATATACACCGGGGAGCTGTTTTTT,CATSRVGGSIYTGELFF
TRBD2,NA,TRBJ2-1,TRBV11-2,TGTGCCAGCAGCTTAGATGGGTCTAGCGGGAGTAGAGAGCAGTTCTTC,CASSLDGSSGSREQFF
TRBD2,NA,TRBJ2-1,TRBV7-9,TGTGCCAGCACCGGGACTAGCGGGAGGGCCTTGAATGAGCAGTTCTTC,CASTGTSGRALNEQFF
NA,NA,TRBJ2-7,TRBV5-6,TGTGCCAGCAGCTTAGGAGGGCGGTTCTTCGAGCAGTACTTC,CASSLGGRFFEQYF
NA,NA,TRBJ1-2,TRBV29-1,TGCAGCGTTGTGCCGAGCTACTATGGCTACACCTTC,CSVVPSYYGYTF
TRBD1,NA,TRBJ1-2,TRBV2,TGTGCCAGCAGTGAATGGGACAGCTCCTATGGCTACACCTTC,CASSEWDSSYGYTF
TRBD1,NA,TRBJ2-2,TRBV4-1,TGCGCCAGCAGCCTATACGACAGGGTAGAAGCCGGGGAGCTGTTTTTT,CASSLYDRVEAGELFF
TRBD1,NA,TRBJ2-1,TRBV28,TGTGCCAGCAGTTTCCGGGACAGATCATCAGCGCAGTTCTTC,CASSFRDRSSAQFF
NA,NA,TRBJ2-7,TRBV7-9,TGTGCCAGCAGCTGGCAGGGCGCGAGCTACGAGCAGTACTTC,CASSWQGASYEQYF
NA,NA,TRBJ2-2,TRBV19,TGTGCCAGTAGTCACCGGCGTGGAGGGAGCGGGGAGCTGTTTTTT,CASSHRRGGSGELFF
TRBD2,NA,TRBJ2-4,TRBV4-2,TGTGCCAGCAGCCAAGATTGGGTAGCGGGAGCCCTAGCCAAAAACATTCAGTACTTC,CASSQDWVAGALAKNIQYF
NA,NA,TRBJ1-1,TRBV29-1,TGCAGCGTTGGGGCAGGGGTAGGGAACACTGAAGCTTTCTTT,CSVGAGVGNTEAFF
TRBD2,NA,TRBJ2-1,TRBV15,TGTGCCACCAGCAGAGAACACGGACTAGCGAGCTACAATGAGCAGTTCTTC,CATSREHGLASYNEQFF
TRBD2,NA,TRBJ2-7,TRBV10-2,TGCGCCAGCAGAGATAGCGGGAGCTCCTACGAGCAGTACTTC,CASRDSGSSYEQYF
TRBD1,NA,TRBJ2-1,TRBV7-2,TGTGCCAGCAGCTTCCGGGACAGGGTTGTCAATGAGCAGTTCTTC,CASSFRDRVVNEQFF
NA,NA,TRBJ2-1,TRBV6-6,TGTGCCAGCAGTTACGACTCAAGCTCCTACAATGAGCAGTTCTTC,CASSYDSSSYNEQFF
NA,NA,TRBJ1-3,TRBV5-1,TGCGCCAGCAGCTTGGAGACAGGTCCCGGAAACACCATATATTTT,CASSLETGPGNTIYF
TRBD2,once,TRBJ2-2,TRBV5-1,TGCGCCAGCAGCTTGGATAATAGGCAGCGGGAGTGGGCCGGGGAGCTGTTTTTT,CASSLDNRQREWAGELFF
TRBD1,NA,TRBJ2-2,TRBV10-1,TGCGCCAGCAATGACAGGGGTGGCACCGGGGAGCTGTTTTTT,CASNDRGGTGELFF
NA,NA,TRBJ2-3,TRBV5-1,TGCGCCAGCAGCTTATCAGTATTTACAGATACGCAGTATTTT,CASSLSVFTDTQYF
NA,once,TRBJ2-7,TRBV6-1,TGTGCCAGCAGGTTCAGAAGTTACGAGCAGTACTTC,CASRFRSYEQYF
TRBD1,NA,TRBJ2-7,TRBV6-5,TGTGCCAGCAGTCAAAACCAGGGGGTGCAGTACTTC,CASSQNQGVQYF
TRBD1,NA,TRBJ2-1,TRBV6-1,TGTGCCAGCAAACTCAGGGGGTCCCAGTTCTTC,CASKLRGSQFF
TRBD1,NA,TRBJ2-2,TRBV2,TGTGCCAGCGGGGGGACAGGGGAAACCGGGGAGCTGTTTTTT,CASGGTGETGELFF
TRBD1,NA,TRBJ2-2,TRBV27,TGTGCCAGCAGTTTAGGACAGGGAACCGGGGAGCTGTTTTTT,CASSLGQGTGELFF
TRBD2,once,TRBJ2-3,TRBV9,TGTGCCAGCAGCGTAGGGGGCGGGGGATTGCATACGCAGTATTTT,CASSVGGGGLHTQYF
NA,NA,TRBJ2-5,TRBV5-4,TGTGCCAGCAGCTTGGGAGGGCTGGGGGGAATCCAAGAGACCCAGTACTTC,CASSLGGLGGIQETQYF
NA,NA,TRBJ2-1,TRBV12-5,TGTGCTAGTGGTTTGTCATTCCATGAGCAGTTCTTC,CASGLSFHEQFF
NA,NA,TRBJ2-3,TRBV7-7,TGTGCCAGCAGCAAGGGGGCGGGGAGCACAGATACGCAGTATTTT,CASSKGAGSTDTQYF
NA,NA,TRBJ2-3,TRBV2,TGTGCCAGCAGTGAAGCGCAGAGGACACGCGATTGGGCCGGTACGCAGTATTTT,CASSEAQRTRDWAGTQYF
TRBD1,NA,TRBJ1-2,TRBV18,TGTGCCAGCTCACCCCTGGAAACCGGGACAGGGGGCTATGGCTACACCTTC,CASSPLETGTGGYGYTF
TRBD1,NA,TRBJ1-5,TRBV7-2,TGTGCCAGCAGCTTACCGGGACAGGTATGGGCGCCGGAGCCCCAGCATTTT,CASSLPGQVWAPEPQHF
TRBD2,NA,TRBJ2-2,TRBV9,TGTGCCAGCAGCTCGTCAGCGGGAGAGGTCACCGGGGAGCTGTTTTTT,CASSSSAGEVTGELFF
NA,NA,TRBJ2-2,TRBV11-3,TGTGCCAGCAGCTTAGAGTTGGGCTGGGGGGACACCGGGGAGCTGTTTTTT,CASSLELGWGDTGELFF
NA,NA,TRBJ2-2,TRBV9,TGTGCCAGCAGCTCTCTAACAGGGTCGAACACCGGGGAGCTGTTTTTT,CASSSLTGSNTGELFF